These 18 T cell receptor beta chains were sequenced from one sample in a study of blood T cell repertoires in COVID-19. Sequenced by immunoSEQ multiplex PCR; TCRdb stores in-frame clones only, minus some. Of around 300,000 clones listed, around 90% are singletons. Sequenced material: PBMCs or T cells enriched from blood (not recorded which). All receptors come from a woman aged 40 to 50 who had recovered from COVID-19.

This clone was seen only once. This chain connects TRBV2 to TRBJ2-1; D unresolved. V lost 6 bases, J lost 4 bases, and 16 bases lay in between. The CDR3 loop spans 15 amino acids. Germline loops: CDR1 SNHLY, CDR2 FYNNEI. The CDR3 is CASRATPTPYNEQFF. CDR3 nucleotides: TGTGCCAGCAGAGCGACTCCGACCCCTTACAATGAGCAGTTCTTC.

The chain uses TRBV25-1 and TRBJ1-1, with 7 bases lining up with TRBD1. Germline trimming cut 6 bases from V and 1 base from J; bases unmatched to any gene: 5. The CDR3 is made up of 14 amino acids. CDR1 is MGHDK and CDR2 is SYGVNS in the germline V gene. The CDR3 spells CASRPDRRNTEAFF. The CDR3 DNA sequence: TGTGCCAGCAGACCGGACAGGAGGAACACTGAAGCTTTCTTT. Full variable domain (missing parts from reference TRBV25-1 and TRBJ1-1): EADIYQTPRYLVIGTGKKITLECSQTMGHDKMYWYQQDPGMELHLIHYSYGVNSTEKGDLSSESTVSRIRTEHFPLTLESARPSHTSQYLCASRPDRRNTEAFFGQGTRLTVV.

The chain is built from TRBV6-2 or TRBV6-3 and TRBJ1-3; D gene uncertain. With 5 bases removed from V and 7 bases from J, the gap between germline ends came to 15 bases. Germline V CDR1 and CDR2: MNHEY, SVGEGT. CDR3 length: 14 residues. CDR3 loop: CASSRDGRENTIYF. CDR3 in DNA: TGTGCCAGCAGTCGCGACGGTAGGGAGAACACCATATATTTT.

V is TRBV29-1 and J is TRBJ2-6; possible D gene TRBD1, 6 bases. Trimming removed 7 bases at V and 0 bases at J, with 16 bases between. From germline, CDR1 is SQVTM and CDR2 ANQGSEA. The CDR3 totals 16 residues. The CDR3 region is CSASRDTDSGANVLTF. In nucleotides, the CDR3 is TGCAGCGCCAGCCGGGACACCGACTCTGGGGCCAACGTCCTGACTTTC.

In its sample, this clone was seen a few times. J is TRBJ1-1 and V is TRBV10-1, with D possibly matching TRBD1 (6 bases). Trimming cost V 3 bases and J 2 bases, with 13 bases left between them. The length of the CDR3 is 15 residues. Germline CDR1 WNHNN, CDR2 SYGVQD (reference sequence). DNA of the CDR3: TGCGCCAGCAGTGACGCCGGGACACCTAACACTGAAGCTTTCTTT. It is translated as CASSDAGTPNTEAFF.

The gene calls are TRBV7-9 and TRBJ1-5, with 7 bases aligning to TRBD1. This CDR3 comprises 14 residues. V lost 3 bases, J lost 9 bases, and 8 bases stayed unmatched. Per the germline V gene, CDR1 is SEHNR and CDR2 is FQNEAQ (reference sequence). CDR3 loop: CASSFTGVGGPQHF. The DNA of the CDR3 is TGTGCCAGCAGCTTTACAGGGGTAGGTGGGCCCCAGCATTTT. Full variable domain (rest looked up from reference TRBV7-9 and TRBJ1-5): DTGVSQNPRHKITKRGQNVTFRCDPISEHNRLYWYRQTLGQGPEFLTYFQNEAQLEKSRLLSDRFSAERPKGSFSTLEIQRTEQGDSAMYLCASSFTGVGGPQHFGDGTRLSIL.

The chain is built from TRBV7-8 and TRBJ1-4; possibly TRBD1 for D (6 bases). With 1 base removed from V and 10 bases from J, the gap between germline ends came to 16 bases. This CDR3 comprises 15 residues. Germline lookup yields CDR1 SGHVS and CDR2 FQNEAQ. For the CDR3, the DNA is TGTGCCAGCAGCTTAGGTGTAGGGGGAGTTGGAAAACTGTTTTTT. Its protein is CASSLGVGGVGKLFF.

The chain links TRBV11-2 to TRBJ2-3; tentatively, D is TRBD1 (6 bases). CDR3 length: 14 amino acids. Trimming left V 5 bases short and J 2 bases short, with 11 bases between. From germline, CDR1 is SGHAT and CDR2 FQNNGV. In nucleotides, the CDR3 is TGTGCCAGCAGCAAGACAGGATACACAGATACGCAGTATTTT. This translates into CASSKTGYTDTQYF.

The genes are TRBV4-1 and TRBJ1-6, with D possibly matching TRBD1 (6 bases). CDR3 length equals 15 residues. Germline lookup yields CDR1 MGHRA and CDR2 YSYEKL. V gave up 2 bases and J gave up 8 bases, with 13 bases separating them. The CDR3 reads CASSQPGTRDSPLHF. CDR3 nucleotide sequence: TGCGCCAGCAGCCAACCCGGGACACGGGATTCACCCCTCCACTTT.

The DNA for the CDR3 is TGTGCCAGCAGCTTGGAAGCATTCGGCGAGCAGTACTTC. Translation: CASSLEAFGEQYF. The chain has TRBV5-4 and TRBJ2-7; no reliable D call. Germline V gives CDR1 SGHNT, CDR2 YYREEE (reference sequence). The CDR3 sequence is 13 residues long. V was clipped by 0 bases and J by 6 bases, with 10 bases between them.

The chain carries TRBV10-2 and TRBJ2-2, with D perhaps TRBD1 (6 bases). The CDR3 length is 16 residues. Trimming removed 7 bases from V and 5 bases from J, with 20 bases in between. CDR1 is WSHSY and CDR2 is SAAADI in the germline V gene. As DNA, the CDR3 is TGCGCCAGCACCAACGGCGCTTCAGGGGTTACCGGGGAGCTGTTTTTT. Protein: CASTNGASGVTGELFF.

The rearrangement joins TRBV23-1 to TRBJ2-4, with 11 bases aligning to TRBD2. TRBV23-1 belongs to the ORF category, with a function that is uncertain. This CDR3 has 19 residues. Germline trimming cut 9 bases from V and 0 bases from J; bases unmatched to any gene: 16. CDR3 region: CASTRRTSGSRLAKNIQYF. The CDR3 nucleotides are TGCGCCAGTACTAGACGGACTAGCGGGTCTCGTTTAGCCAAAAACATTCAGTACTTC.

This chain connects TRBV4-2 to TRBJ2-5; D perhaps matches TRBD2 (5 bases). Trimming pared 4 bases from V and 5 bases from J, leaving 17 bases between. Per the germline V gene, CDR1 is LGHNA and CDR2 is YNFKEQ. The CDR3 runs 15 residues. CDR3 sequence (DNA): TGTGCCAGCAGCCGATACAGCGGTAGGGTTGAGACCCAGTACTTC. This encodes CASSRYSGRVETQYF.

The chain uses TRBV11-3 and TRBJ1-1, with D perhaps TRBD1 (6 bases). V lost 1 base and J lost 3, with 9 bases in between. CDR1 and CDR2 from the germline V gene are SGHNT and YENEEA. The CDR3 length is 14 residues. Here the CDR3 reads CASSLGRQDTEAFF. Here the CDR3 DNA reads TGTGCCAGCAGCTTAGGTCGACAGGACACTGAAGCTTTCTTT. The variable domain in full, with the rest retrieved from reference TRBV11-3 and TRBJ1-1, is EAGVVQSPRYKIIEKKQPVAFWCNPISGHNTLYWYLQNLGQGPELLIRYENEEAVDDSQLPKDRFSAERLKGVDSTLKIQPAELGDSAVYLCASSLGRQDTEAFFGQGTRLTVV.

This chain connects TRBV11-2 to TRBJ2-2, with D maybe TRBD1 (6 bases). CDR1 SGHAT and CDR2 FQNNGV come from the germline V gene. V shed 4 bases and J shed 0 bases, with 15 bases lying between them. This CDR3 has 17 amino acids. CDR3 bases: TGTGCCAGCAGCTCCAGACCTAGGACAGCGAACACCGGGGAGCTGTTTTTT. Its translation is CASSSRPRTANTGELFF. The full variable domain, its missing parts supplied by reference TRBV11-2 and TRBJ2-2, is EAGVAQSPRYKIIEKRQSVAFWCNPISGHATLYWYQQILGQGPKLLIQFQNNGVVDDSQLPKDRFSAERLKGVDSTLKIQPAKLEDSAVYLCASSSRPRTANTGELFFGEGSRLTVL.

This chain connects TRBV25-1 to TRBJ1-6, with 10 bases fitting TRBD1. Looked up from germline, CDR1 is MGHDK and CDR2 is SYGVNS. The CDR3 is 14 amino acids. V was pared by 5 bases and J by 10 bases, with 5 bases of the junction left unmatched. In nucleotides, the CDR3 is TGTGCCAGCAGTCTCGGGACAGGGGTCTCACCCCTCCACTTT. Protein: CASSLGTGVSPLHF.

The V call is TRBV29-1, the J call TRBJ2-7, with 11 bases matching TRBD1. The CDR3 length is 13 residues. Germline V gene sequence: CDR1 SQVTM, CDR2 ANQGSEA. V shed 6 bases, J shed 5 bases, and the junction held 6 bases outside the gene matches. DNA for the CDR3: TGCAGCGTACGGGGACAGGGGGGCCACGAGCAGTACTTC. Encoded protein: CSVRGQGGHEQYF.

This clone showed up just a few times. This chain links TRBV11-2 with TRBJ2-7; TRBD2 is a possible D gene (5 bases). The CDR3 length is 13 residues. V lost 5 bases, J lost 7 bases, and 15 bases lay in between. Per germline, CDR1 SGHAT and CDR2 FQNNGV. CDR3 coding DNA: TGTGCCAGCAGCCCCCGCCCCCGAGGGGAGCAGTACTTC. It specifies CASSPRPRGEQYF. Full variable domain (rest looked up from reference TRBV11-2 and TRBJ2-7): EAGVAQSPRYKIIEKRQSVAFWCNPISGHATLYWYQQILGQGPKLLIQFQNNGVVDDSQLPKDRFSAERLKGVDSTLKIQPAKLEDSAVYLCASSPRPRGEQYFGPGTRLTVT.